This is a list of T cell receptor beta chains from one sample in a study of Ad26.COV2.S vaccination and SARS-CoV-2 variants. Clones were sequenced by immunoSEQ multiplex PCR, and TCRdb holds only the in-frame ones, with some missing. The sample records 320,000 or so clones, around 90% being singletons. The sample consisted of peripheral blood, taken in a trial of Ad26.COV2.S vaccine versus placebo. These receptors were obtained from a person between 18 and 65 years old who received the Ad26.COV2.S COVID-19 vaccine or a placebo. CDR3s include the opening cysteine and the closing phenylalanine or tryptophan. The D gene is left open where the match is weak. Size is omitted from some rows. Given values are once, few, many or a class for expanded clones.

v_call	j_call	clone_size	d_call	cdr3_nt	cdr3_aa
TRBV11-2	TRBJ2-6	-	-	TGTGCCAGCAGCCCAACCCCTCCTGACTCTGGGGCCAACGTCCTGACTTTC	CASSPTPPDSGANVLTF
TRBV3-1/TRBV3-2	TRBJ2-5	-	-	TGTGCCAGCAGCCAAGGGTTGGAAGGGACCCAGTACTTC	CASSQGLEGTQYF
TRBV14	TRBJ2-1	-	TRBD2	TGTGCCAGCAGCCCGATTGGACTAGCCGTTGAGCAGTTCTTC	CASSPIGLAVEQFF
TRBV11-3	TRBJ2-3	-	-	TGTGCCAGCAGCTTGGCCGGGATTCCTGGCACAGATACGCAGTATTTT	CASSLAGIPGTDTQYF
TRBV7-9	TRBJ1-6	-	-	TGTGCCAGCAGCCCCCAAGGGGCCTATAATTCACCCCTCCACTTT	CASSPQGAYNSPLHF
TRBV30	TRBJ2-5	-	-	TGTGCCCGAGGAGGAGGCGAGACCCAGTACTTC	CARGGGETQYF
TRBV6-5	TRBJ1-4	once	-	TGTGCCAGCAGTCTTCAGGTTGCAACTAATGAAAAACTGTTTTTT	CASSLQVATNEKLFF
TRBV7-9	TRBJ2-5	-	-	TGTGCCAGCAGCCCCTCCAGGGGCCGACAAGAGACCCAGTACTTC	CASSPSRGRQETQYF
TRBV28	TRBJ2-1	-	-	TGTGCCAGCAGTTCTCTAGTCAGCTATTCGAGCTCCTACAATGAGCAGTTCTTC	CASSSLVSYSSSYNEQFF
TRBV27	TRBJ2-1	once	TRBD2	TGTGCCAGCAGTATATCCGGGACTAGCGGGTTTGCGGGCACTGAGCAGTTCTTC	CASSISGTSGFAGTEQFF
TRBV19	TRBJ2-3	-	TRBD2	TGTGCCAGTAGTATTACCAGCGGGAGAGCAGATACGCAGTATTTT	CASSITSGRADTQYF